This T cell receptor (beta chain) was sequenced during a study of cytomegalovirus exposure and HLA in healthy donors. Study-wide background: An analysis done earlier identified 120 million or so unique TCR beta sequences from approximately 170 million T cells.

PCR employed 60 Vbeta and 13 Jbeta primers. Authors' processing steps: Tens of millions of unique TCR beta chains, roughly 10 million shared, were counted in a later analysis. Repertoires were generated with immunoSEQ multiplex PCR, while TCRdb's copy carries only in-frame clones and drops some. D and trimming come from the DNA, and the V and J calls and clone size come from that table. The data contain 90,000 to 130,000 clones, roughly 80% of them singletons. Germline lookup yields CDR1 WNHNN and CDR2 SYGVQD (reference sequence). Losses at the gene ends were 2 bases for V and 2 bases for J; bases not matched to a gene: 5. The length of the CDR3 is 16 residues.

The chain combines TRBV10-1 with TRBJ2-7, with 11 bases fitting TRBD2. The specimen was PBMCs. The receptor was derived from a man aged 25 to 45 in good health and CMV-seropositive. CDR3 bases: TGCGCCAGCAGTGAGACTAGCGGGGGTAGCCCCTACGAGCAGTACTTC. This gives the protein CASSETSGGSPYEQYF.